The 6 T cell receptor beta chains reported below all come from one sample, sequenced in a study of blood T cell repertoires in COVID-19. Libraries were prepared by immunoSEQ multiplex PCR; TCRdb keeps only in-frame clonotypes and omits some of them. The sample records roughly 35,000 clones, about 78% being singletons. The sample was peripheral blood. The receptors shown here come from a man aged 80 or over with acute or convalescent COVID-19.

This clone has a single count. This chain links TRBV6-1 with TRBJ2-3; TRBD1 might be the D (6 bases). V was trimmed by 4 bases and J by 0 bases, leaving 23 bases between them. This CDR3 region has 19 residues. Germline V CDR1 and CDR2: MNHNS, SASEGT. The CDR3 sequence: CASSGAYSGHRLSTDTQYF. The CDR3 coding sequence is TGTGCCAGCAGTGGGGCCTACTCGGGACACCGCTTGAGCACAGATACGCAGTATTTT.

This clone was seen a handful of times. This chain connects TRBV20-1 to TRBJ2-5; no clear D. The length of the CDR3 is 11 residues. Germline CDR1 reads DFQATT; CDR2 reads SNEGSKA (reference sequence). With 6 bases removed from V and 0 bases from J, the gap between germline ends came to 5 bases. In nucleotides, the CDR3 is TGCAGTGCACAGTACCAAGAGACCCAGTACTTC. Protein sequence: CSAQYQETQYF.

The chain uses TRBV2 and TRBJ2-7, with 9 bases lining up with TRBD1. The germline CDR1 and CDR2 sequences are SNHLY and FYNNEI. The CDR3 has 17 amino acids. With 6 bases clipped from V and 4 bases from J, the junction kept 16 bases outside the gene matches. Written as DNA, the CDR3 is TGTGCCAGCAGATACTCCCCTGGGACAGGGTTAAGGTACGAGCAGTACTTC. It yields the protein CASRYSPGTGLRYEQYF.

V gene TRBV29-1 combines with J gene TRBJ1-4, with 8 nucleotides matching TRBD1. Per the germline V gene, CDR1 is SQVTM and CDR2 is ANQGSEA. The CDR3 runs 15 residues. With 5 bases clipped from V and 0 bases from J, the junction kept 5 bases outside the gene matches. CDR3 nucleotide sequence: TGCAGCGTTCGCAGGGGGCAGGCAACTAATGAAAAACTGTTTTTT. Translation gives CSVRRGQATNEKLFF.

The rearrangement links TRBV7-9 to TRBJ2-6, with D tentatively TRBD1 (6 bases). CDR3 length: 15 amino acids. The V end lost 7 bases, the J end lost 2 bases, and 12 bases lay between the germline ends. The germline V gene has CDR1 SEHNR and CDR2 FQNEAQ (reference sequence). CDR3 in amino acids: CASKQNRAGANVLTF. DNA for the CDR3: TGTGCCAGCAAACAGAACAGGGCTGGGGCCAACGTCCTGACTTTC. Full variable domain (rest looked up from reference TRBV7-9 and TRBJ2-6): DTGVSQNPRHKITKRGQNVTFRCDPISEHNRLYWYRQTLGQGPEFLTYFQNEAQLEKSRLLSDRFSAERPKGSFSTLEIQRTEQGDSAMYLCASKQNRAGANVLTFGAGSRLTVL.

The chain employs TRBV28 and TRBJ1-2, with 8 positions matching TRBD1. The CDR3 is 15 amino acids. V gave up 5 bases and J gave up 5 bases; unmatched junction bases: 10. From germline, CDR1 is MDHEN and CDR2 SYDVKM. This chain's CDR3 is CASSPRDRPGYGYTF. The CDR3 DNA reads as TGTGCCAGCAGTCCCCGGGACAGGCCGGGGTATGGCTACACCTTC.